Below, 23 T cell receptor beta chains from the same sample are listed, as sequenced in a study of cytomegalovirus exposure and HLA in healthy donors. Sequenced by immunoSEQ multiplex PCR; TCRdb stores in-frame clones only, minus some. This repertoire shows about 220,000 clones, around nine tenths found once; its top ten account for approximately 2.5%. Source material: PBMCs. The receptors were gathered from a man between 18 and 29 years old in good health and CMV-seronegative.

As regards this clone: The junction does not match germline at one end; this may be a read error. CDR3 residues: CASSLGGWSCF. Written as DNA, the CDR3 is TGTGCCAGCAGCTTAGGGGGCTGGTCCTGCTTT. This chain uses TRBV7-9 with TRBJ2-3, with a weak D call TRBD1 (5 bases). CDR1 SEHNR and CDR2 FQNEAQ come from the germline V gene (reference sequence). The CDR3 is 11 residues long.

The rearrangement links TRBV28 to TRBJ2-7, with D maybe TRBD1 (5 bases). The V and J ends lost 4 bases and 6 bases respectively, with 10 bases between them. Germline CDR1 reads MDHEN; CDR2 reads SYDVKM. The CDR3 extends over 12 amino acids. CDR3 in amino acids: CASSSKGREQYF. Written as DNA, the CDR3 is TGTGCCAGCAGTTCCAAGGGGCGCGAGCAGTACTTC.

The V and J genes are TRBV6-5 and TRBJ2-7; a weak D match, TRBD1 (5 bases). Trimming removed 0 bases from V and 5 bases from J, with 14 bases in between. This CDR3 is built from 15 residues. Germline CDR1 is MNHEY and CDR2 is SVGAGI. Here the CDR3 reads CASSYSVGQVDEQYF. The DNA of the CDR3 is TGTGCCAGCAGTTACTCGGTGGGGCAAGTCGACGAGCAGTACTTC.

This chain joins TRBV5-1 and TRBJ2-1, with 10 bases lining up with TRBD2. Germline V CDR1 and CDR2: SGHRS, YFSETQ. J gave up 7 bases and V 7 bases, and 8 bases lay outside the gene matches. This CDR3 comprises 14 residues. The CDR3 protein is CASGNSGRSNEQFF. The DNA for the CDR3 is TGCGCCAGCGGAAATAGCGGGAGGAGTAATGAGCAGTTCTTC.

This sequence joins TRBV5-6 and TRBJ2-7; unclear D gene. The CDR3 sequence is 13 residues long. Trimming removed 2 bases from V and 2 bases from J, with 8 bases in between. Germline loops: CDR1 SGHDT, CDR2 YYEEEE. The CDR3 bases are TGTGCCAGCAGCTTTTCCAGTACCTACGAGCAGTACTTC. It is translated as CASSFSSTYEQYF.

The chain couples TRBV6-5 to TRBJ1-6, with TRBD1 matching 7 bases. The germline V gene has CDR1 MNHEY and CDR2 SVGAGI. V shed 6 bases and J 7 bases; nucleotides not matched to a gene: 9. The length of the CDR3 is 15 residues. The CDR3 DNA reads as TGTGCCAGCAGCCTAACACAGGGGCGAAATTCACCCCTCCACTTT. Encoded protein: CASSLTQGRNSPLHF.

The chain carries TRBV7-2 and TRBJ1-2, with 8 bases fitting TRBD1. Germline V gene data show CDR1 as SGHTA and CDR2 as FQGNSA. This CDR3 has 13 residues. J was trimmed by 8 bases and V by 5 bases; bases with no gene match: 7. Here the CDR3 reads CASSLDRVSGYTF. CDR3 DNA sequence: TGTGCCAGCAGCCTGGACAGGGTGAGCGGCTACACCTTC.

The chain couples TRBV21-1 to TRBJ2-7; the table assigns TRBD2, which was not confirmed against the DNA. TRBV21-1 is flagged as a pseudogene. The CDR3 covers 11 residues. The DNA of the CDR3 is TGTGCCAGCAGCGAGCCCTACGAGCAGTACTTC. It translates to CASSEPYEQYF.

The J gene is TRBJ1-1, the V gene TRBV4-2; D uncertain. The CDR3 covers 14 residues. With 0 bases removed from V and 2 bases from J, the gap between germline ends came to 7 bases. From germline, CDR1 is LGHNA and CDR2 YNFKEQ. CDR3 coding DNA: TGTGCCAGCAGCCAAGACCTTAGTAACACTGAAGCTTTCTTT. Translated: CASSQDLSNTEAFF.

This chain links TRBV14 with TRBJ2-7, with TRBD1 matching over 9 bases. The CDR3 totals 15 residues. Germline assignment: CDR1 SGHDN and CDR2 FVKESK. With V trimmed by 4 bases and J by 2 bases, 6 bases remained unmatched. CDR3 DNA: TGTGCCAGCAGCCGAATGGGGACAGGGCCCTACGAGCAGTACTTC. Amino acid sequence: CASSRMGTGPYEQYF.

The count of this clone is one. One junction end disagrees with the germline gene, perhaps due to a read error. The chain uses TRBV7-7 and TRBJ2-7; maybe TRBD2 (6 bases). Germline loops: CDR1 SSHAT, CDR2 FNYEAQ (reference sequence). This CDR3 comprises 15 residues. The CDR3 sequence: CASSLGLGGPYEQYF. In nucleotides, the CDR3 is TGTGCTAGCAGCTTAGGGCTCGGGGGACCCTACGAGCAGTACTTC.

The chain couples TRBV29-1 to TRBJ1-1; unclear D gene. Deletions cut 7 bases from V and 1 base from J, with 10 bases between. The length of the CDR3 is 12 residues. Germline CDR1 is SQVTM and CDR2 is ANQGSEA. The CDR3 DNA follows: TGCAGCGCGAGGAGGGAGAACACTGAAGCTTTCTTT. Its protein product is CSARRENTEAFF.

J is TRBJ2-7 and V is TRBV7-2; 9 positions agree with TRBD1. CDR1 and CDR2 (germline): SGHTA, FQGNSA. The CDR3 is made up of 13 amino acids. V trimming: 5 bases; J trimming: 3 bases; junction bases outside the gene matches: 2. The CDR3 coding sequence is TGTGCCAGCAGCGGGGGACAGGGCTACGAGCAGTACTTC. Amino acid sequence: CASSGGQGYEQYF.

This clone occurred once. V and J are TRBV5-1 and TRBJ1-4; TRBD1 matches 9 bases. Germline CDR1 and CDR2: SGHRS and YFSETQ. This CDR3 is 16 amino acids long. Trimming at V came to 7 bases and at J to 2 bases, leaving 9 bases not matched to a gene. The CDR3 here is CASCITGGATNEKLFF. DNA for the CDR3: TGCGCCAGCTGCATCACAGGGGGCGCGACTAATGAAAAACTGTTTTTT.

V usage is TRBV18 and J usage is TRBJ1-1; TRBD1 agrees at 7 bases. The CDR3 is 12 residues long. The ends lost 4 bases at V and 14 bases at J; junction bases unmatched: 10. Germline V gene lookup returns CDR1 KGHSH and CDR2 LQKENI. The CDR3 region has the DNA TGTGCCAGCTCACGGGACAGATTACTTGGATTCTTT. Protein product: CASSRDRLLGFF.

The chain is built from TRBV4-1 and TRBJ2-5; D may be TRBD2 (5 bases). The CDR3 consists of 14 residues. The V and J ends lost 2 bases and 5 bases respectively, with 12 bases between them. Per the germline V gene, CDR1 is MGHRA and CDR2 is YSYEKL. The CDR3 DNA reads TGCGCCAGCAGCCAAACCGGGGTAGCCGAGACCCAGTACTTC. Its translation: CASSQTGVAETQYF.

The chain employs TRBV29-1 and TRBJ2-7, with TRBD2 matching 9 bases. The length of the CDR3 is 14 residues. J gave up 9 bases and V 6 bases, and 15 bases lay outside the gene matches. Per germline, CDR1 SQVTM and CDR2 ANQGSEA. The CDR3 sequence: CSVAVAGVHVVQYF. CDR3 DNA: TGCAGCGTGGCCGTAGCGGGAGTTCATGTTGTGCAGTACTTC.

There are a few counts of this clone. The gene calls are TRBV28 and TRBJ2-7; tentative D call: TRBD1 (5 bases). CDR3 length equals 11 residues. Germline V gene data show CDR1 as MDHEN and CDR2 as SYDVKM. Trimming stripped 6 bases from V and 6 bases from J, with 9 bases between. The CDR3 loop reads CASRQASEQYF. DNA of the CDR3: TGTGCCAGCAGACAGGCTAGCGAGCAGTACTTC. Drawing the rest from reference TRBV28 and TRBJ2-7, the complete variable domain is DVKVTQSSRYLVKRTGEKVFLECVQDMDHENMFWYRQDPGLGLRLIYFSYDVKMKEKGDIPEGYSVSREKKERFSLILESASTNQTSMYLCASRQASEQYFGPGTRLTVT.

This clone was found a few times. This chain links TRBV27 with TRBJ1-6; TRBD1 might be the D (6 bases). V gave up 3 bases and J gave up 8 bases, with 11 bases separating them. Germline V gene sequence: CDR1 MNHEY, CDR2 SMNVEV (reference sequence). This CDR3 has 14 amino acids. The CDR3 DNA sequence: TGTGCCAGCAGTTTTGGAGACAGGCATTCACCCCTCCACTTT. It translates to CASSFGDRHSPLHF.

This clone showed up just once. V and J are TRBV29-1 and TRBJ1-4, with D possibly TRBD1 on 6 matching bases. The CDR3 consists of 12 residues. Germline lookup yields CDR1 SQVTM and CDR2 ANQGSEA. Trimming removed 4 bases at V and 8 bases at J, with 11 bases between. The CDR3 protein is CSVALTGEKLFF. The CDR3, as DNA: TGCAGCGTTGCCCTGACAGGCGAAAAACTGTTTTTT.

The V call is TRBV10-3, the J call TRBJ1-2; D is unresolved. Germline V gene data show CDR1 as ENHRY and CDR2 as SYGVKD. V dropped 3 bases and J dropped 1 base, with 9 bases sitting between them. The CDR3 extends over 14 amino acids. As DNA, the CDR3 is TGTGCCATCAGTGATGGAGGAAATAACTATGGCTACACCTTC. As protein: CAISDGGNNYGYTF.

V and J are TRBV19 and TRBJ2-2, with D perhaps matching TRBD1 (6 bases). The germline CDR1 and CDR2 sequences are LNHDA and SQIVND (reference sequence). With 9 bases removed from V and 3 bases from J, the gap between germline ends came to 17 bases. This CDR3 has 15 amino acids. The chain's CDR3 is CASKDTGYDTGELFF. Written as DNA, the CDR3 is TGTGCCAGCAAAGATACAGGGTATGACACCGGGGAGCTGTTTTTT.

The chain joins TRBV7-9 to TRBJ2-7; TRBD2 aligns across 10 bases. CDR1 and CDR2 (germline): SEHNR, FQNEAQ (reference sequence). CDR3 length: 16 amino acids. The V gene end was trimmed by 1 base and the J gene end by 3 bases; junction bases not matched to a gene: 6. CDR3 residues: CASSLVRLAGDYEQYF. The CDR3 bases are TGTGCCAGCAGCTTAGTGAGACTAGCGGGCGACTACGAGCAGTACTTC. The full variable domain, its missing parts supplied by reference TRBV7-9 and TRBJ2-7, is DTGVSQNPRHKITKRGQNVTFRCDPISEHNRLYWYRQTLGQGPEFLTYFQNEAQLEKSRLLSDRFSAERPKGSFSTLEIQRTEQGDSAMYLCASSLVRLAGDYEQYFGPGTRLTVT.